This TCR beta chain came from a study of blood T cell repertoires in COVID-19. Study summary: Collection of acute and convalescent COVID-19 samples took place in the United States, Italy and Spain. PBMCs, B-cell-depleted T cells, or T cells were the source of the cDNA or gDNA that made up the material.

Seattle patients were enrolled while actively infected and followed longitudinally. Germline CDR1 is SNHLY and CDR2 is FYNNEI. With 5 bases clipped from V and 10 bases from J, the junction kept 10 bases outside the gene matches. The CDR3 covers 13 residues. Original handling: Amplification of reference gene primers provided the estimated nucleated cell counts. Some clones are missing from TCRdb's copy, which holds only in-frame ones; the method was immunoSEQ multiplex PCR. V, J and clone size were drawn from that table, and D and trimming were deduced from the DNA. The sample includes more than 150,000 clones, approximately 94% of them seen just once.

The sequencing input was peripheral blood. The chain uses TRBV2 and TRBJ1-1, with TRBD1 matching over 7 bases. The clonotype comes from a man aged 30 to 45 with COVID-19, enrolled during active disease. CDR3 region: CASSLGTEGRAFF. The CDR3 DNA reads as TGTGCCAGCAGTCTAGGGACAGAAGGTCGAGCTTTCTTT.